What follows are 30 T cell receptor beta chains derived from one specimen sequenced in a study of neurological immune-mediated disorders. One entry per CDR3 protein, called by TCRdb with MiXCR from the 5' RACE reads. This sample has over 45,000 distinct CDR3 sequences, with around 3.1% found just once. The sample taken for sequencing was PBMCs. The source is a man aged 40-50 years with multiple sclerosis.

This clonotype was recorded many times. The chain recombines TRBV18 with TRBJ2-7; no clear D gene. This CDR3 has 13 amino acids. Trimming took 3 bases from V and 5 from J, leaving 11 bases between them. Germline V gene lookup returns CDR1 KGHSH and CDR2 LQKENI. CDR3 DNA sequence: TGTGCCAGCTCACCCCCACACGGGCACGAGCAGTACTTC. It translates to CASSPPHGHEQYF. Looking up the rest from reference TRBV18 and TRBJ2-7 gives the full variable domain: NAGVMQNPRHLVRRRGQEARLRCSPMKGHSHVYWYRQLPEEGLKFMVYLQKENIIDESGMPKERFSAEFPKEGPSILRIQQVVRGDSAAYFCASSPPHGHEQYFGPGTRLTVT.

The table lists this clonotype with many counts. The rearrangement links TRBV5-6 to TRBJ2-1; D is uncertain. From germline, CDR1 is SGHDT and CDR2 YYEEEE. Trimming took 4 bases from V and 8 from J, leaving 16 bases between them. The CDR3 loop spans 14 amino acids. The CDR3 nucleotides are TGTGCCAGCAGCGCGGCATTTGCGGAACATGAGCAGTTCTTC. Amino acids: CASSAAFAEHEQFF. Combining the CDR3 with reference TRBV5-6 and TRBJ2-1 gives the whole variable domain DAGVTQSPTHLIKTRGQQVTLRCSPKSGHDTVSWYQQALGQGPQFIFQYYEEEERQRGNFPDRFSGHQFPNYSSELNVNALLLGDSALYLCASSAAFAEHEQFFGPGTRLTVL.

This clonotype was picked up many times. CDR3 sequence: CASTEEGEGGFGSYEQYF. DNA of the CDR3: TGCGCCAGCACTGAAGAAGGGGAAGGGGGTTTTGGTTCCTACGAGCAGTACTTC. The chain carries TRBV4-1 and TRBJ2-7, with D perhaps matching TRBD1 (6 bases). Deletions cut 7 bases from V and 1 base from J, with 26 bases between. This CDR3 contains 18 residues. Germline values: CDR1 MGHRA, CDR2 YSYEKL.

This clonotype has a count of ten or more. The chain is built from TRBV10-3 and TRBJ2-7; 9 bases align to TRBD2. Germline V gene sequence: CDR1 ENHRY, CDR2 SYGVKD. Trimming at V came to 3 bases and at J to 2 bases, leaving 8 bases not matched to a gene. This CDR3 is built from 16 residues. CDR3 in DNA: TGTGCCATCAGTGACCGCGGGAGGGCAAACCCCTACGAGCAGTACTTC. Encoded protein: CAISDRGRANPYEQYF.

This clonotype was seen a few times. Sequence at one end of the junction differs from germline and may be a read error. V is TRBV19 and J is TRBJ2-6; 8 bases line up with TRBD1. Per germline, CDR1 LNHDA and CDR2 SQIVND (reference sequence). The CDR3 consists of 16 residues. The CDR3 nucleotides are TGTGCCAGTAGTTTGGGACAGGCCTTGGGGGCCAAAGTCCTGACTTTC. It translates to CASSLGQALGAKVLTF.

This clonotype came up many times. The V gene is TRBV12-3 or TRBV12-4, the J gene TRBJ1-2; D not resolved. This CDR3 has 11 amino acids. V dropped 2 bases and J dropped 8 bases, with 6 bases sitting between them. The CDR3 region is CASSLSGGYTF. The DNA of the CDR3 is TGTGCCAGCAGTTTATCGGGCGGCTACACCTTC.

Many counts were recorded for this clonotype. The V call is TRBV29-1, the J call TRBJ2-5; tentatively, D is TRBD1 (6 bases). CDR1 and CDR2 (germline): SQVTM, ANQGSEA. This CDR3 region has 14 residues. Trimming removed 2 bases from V and 0 bases from J, with 10 bases in between. The CDR3 nucleotides read TGCAGCGTTGAATCGGCAGGGGACCAAGAGACCCAGTACTTC. Residues: CSVESAGDQETQYF.

Details on this clonotype: It may be a read error: a sequence one base away is much more abundant. J is TRBJ1-3 and V is TRBV5-1; no clear D gene. CDR3 length equals 11 residues. Germline CDR1 is SGHRS and CDR2 is YFSETQ. Trimming shortened V by 5 bases and J by 8 bases, and 8 bases separated the two germline ends. The CDR3 DNA reads as TGCGCCAGCAGAGAGGACTACACCATATATTTT. This codes for CASREDYTIYF.

This clonotype was detected many times. This may arise from a read error, as a much more abundant clone is one base away. The chain employs TRBV20-1 and TRBJ2-3, with 8 nucleotides matching TRBD2. Germline CDR1 and CDR2: DFQATT and SNEGSKA (reference sequence). This CDR3 region has 13 residues. The V gene end was trimmed by 6 bases and the J gene end by 4 bases; junction bases not matched to a gene: 6. CDR3 in DNA: TGCAGTGCAGGGACTAGAGTAGCAGATACGCAGTATTTT. This sequence encodes CSAGTRVADTQYF.

This clonotype was recorded many times. The chain is built from TRBV7-2 and TRBJ1-4; D possibly corresponds to TRBD1 (6 bases). Germline V gene sequence: CDR1 SGHTA, CDR2 FQGNSA. V shed 6 bases and J shed 6 bases, with 17 bases lying between them. The CDR3 runs 15 residues. In DNA, the CDR3 is TGTGCCAGCAGGCGTGCCGGGACATCAGATGAAAAACTGTTTTTT. This gives the protein CASRRAGTSDEKLFF.

With regard to this clonotype: This may stem from a read error, because a much larger clone lies one nucleotide away. This rearrangement joins TRBV3-1 to TRBJ2-2; 9 nucleotides align to TRBD1. Trimming at V came to 6 bases and at J to 4 bases, leaving 6 bases not matched to a gene. Germline values: CDR1 LGHDT, CDR2 YNNKEL (reference sequence). This CDR3 has 15 amino acids. CDR3 coding DNA: TGTGCCAGCAGGGCCGGGACAGGGACCACCGGGGAGCTGTTTTTT. Translating it yields CASRAGTGTTGELFF.

This clonotype was detected many times. CDR3 protein: CSVEAARWGADTQYF. CDR3 DNA sequence: TGCAGCGTTGAAGCAGCCCGGTGGGGAGCCGATACGCAGTATTTT. The V gene is TRBV29-1, the J gene TRBJ2-3; the D gene is possibly TRBD2 (5 bases). The germline V gene encodes CDR1 SQVTM and CDR2 ANQGSEA. Trimming took 1 base from V and 6 from J, leaving 17 bases between them. This CDR3 has 15 amino acids.

The sample holds many counts of this clonotype. The chain employs TRBV5-1 and TRBJ2-5, with D possibly matching TRBD1 (6 bases). The CDR3 runs 14 residues. CDR1 and CDR2 from the germline V gene are SGHRS and YFSETQ. The V gene lost 2 bases and the J gene lost 5 bases, with 13 bases spanning the gap. The CDR3 here is CASSFTGLWETQYF. CDR3 nucleotide sequence: TGCGCCAGCAGCTTCACAGGGTTGTGGGAGACCCAGTACTTC.

This clonotype showed up many times. The gene calls are TRBV5-1 and TRBJ2-1; 16 nucleotides line up with TRBD2. Germline trimming cut 4 bases from V and 5 bases from J; bases unmatched to any gene: 9. Looked up from germline, CDR1 is SGHRS and CDR2 is YFSETQ. This CDR3 spans 18 amino acids. The CDR3 region is CASSEPGTSGGVNNEQFF. The CDR3 DNA reads TGCGCCAGCAGCGAACCCGGGACTAGCGGGGGGGTAAACAATGAGCAGTTCTTC.

By sample fraction, this clonotype is medium-sized. CDR3 in amino acids: CASSLASTPLWRTF. CDR3 in DNA: TGTGCCAGCAGTTTGGCATCCACCCCTCTATGGCGCACCTTC. V is TRBV12-3 or TRBV12-4 and J is TRBJ1-2, with D unresolved. V shed 3 bases and J shed 13 bases, with 21 bases lying between them. The CDR3 consists of 14 residues.

This clonotype was detected ten times or more. V and J are TRBV7-7 and TRBJ2-3; 7 positions match TRBD2. This CDR3 has 15 residues. CDR1 and CDR2 (germline): SSHAT, FNYEAQ (reference sequence). V gave up 1 base and J gave up 4 bases; unmatched junction bases: 5. CDR3 region: CASSLGLREADTQYF. The DNA of the CDR3 is TGTGCCAGCAGCTTAGGGCTCCGGGAGGCAGATACGCAGTATTTT.

This clonotype was seen ten or more times. The chain joins TRBV29-1 to TRBJ2-3; maybe TRBD1 (6 bases). From germline, CDR1 is SQVTM and CDR2 ANQGSEA. The V and J ends lost 7 bases and 4 bases respectively, with 12 bases between them. This CDR3 is built from 12 residues. This CDR3 reads CSAGWGPDTQYF. The CDR3 coding sequence is TGCAGCGCCGGTTGGGGGCCAGATACGCAGTATTTT.

This clonotype appeared many times. The rearrangement uses TRBV5-1 and TRBJ2-1, with 11 positions matching TRBD2. CDR3 length: 17 residues. Unmatched junction bases numbered 11, after V lost 2 bases and J lost 7 bases. Per the germline V gene, CDR1 is SGHRS and CDR2 is YFSETQ. The CDR3 loop reads CASSLYSGGATVNEQFF. CDR3 bases: TGCGCCAGCAGCTTATATAGCGGGGGGGCCACCGTAAATGAGCAGTTCTTC.

This clonotype qualifies as medium-sized (0.01 to 0.1%). The CDR3 DNA sequence: TGTGCCAGCACAGACAGGATCTACTACAATGAGCAGTTCTTC. Translating it yields CASTDRIYYNEQFF. V usage is TRBV9 and J usage is TRBJ2-1, with D perhaps TRBD1 (6 bases). CDR3 length: 14 residues. In germline, CDR1 is SGDLS, CDR2 YYNGEE. The germline V and J ends were trimmed by 6 bases and 3 bases, with 13 bases remaining between them.

In its sample, this clonotype was seen many times. The genes are TRBV29-1 and TRBJ2-7; TRBD1 aligns across 9 bases. The germline V gene has CDR1 SQVTM and CDR2 ANQGSEA. The CDR3 is 13 residues long. V was pared by 8 bases and J by 1 base, with 6 bases of the junction left unmatched. The CDR3: CSSGQGPSYEQYF. The CDR3, as DNA: TGCAGCTCAGGACAGGGGCCTTCCTACGAGCAGTACTTC.

This clonotype was counted only a few times. At one end, the junction sequence differs from germline, possibly due to a read error. J is TRBJ1-5 and V is TRBV20-1; D is unresolved. Germline CDR1 reads DFQATT; CDR2 reads SNEGSKA (reference sequence). This CDR3 has 12 amino acids. The CDR3 protein is CSAKVGNQPQNF. As DNA, the CDR3 is TGCAGTGCTAAGGTCGGGAATCAGCCCCAGAATTTT.

This clonotype was counted at least ten times. This chain connects TRBV28 to TRBJ2-3; TRBD2 aligns across 8 bases. The germline V gene encodes CDR1 MDHEN and CDR2 SYDVKM. J was trimmed by 6 bases and V by 6 bases; bases with no gene match: 14. This CDR3 comprises 16 residues. CDR3 residues: CASRDGGAGGSDTQYF. The DNA of the CDR3 is TGTGCCAGCAGGGACGGAGGGGCGGGAGGAAGTGATACGCAGTATTTT. Looking up the rest from reference TRBV28 and TRBJ2-3 gives the full variable domain: DVKVTQSSRYLVKRTGEKVFLECVQDMDHENMFWYRQDPGLGLRLIYFSYDVKMKEKGDIPEGYSVSREKKERFSLILESASTNQTSMYLCASRDGGAGGSDTQYFGPGTRLTVL.

This clonotype was counted many times. This rearrangement joins TRBV20-1 to TRBJ2-4; 8 bases line up with TRBD1. The CDR3 runs to 16 residues. Germline CDR1 and CDR2: DFQATT and SNEGSKA (reference sequence). The V segment lost 1 base and the J segment 3 bases; nucleotides outside the gene matches: 8. In DNA form, the CDR3 reads TGCAGTGCTAGAGGGACAGGGAAGTTGGGCAAAAACATTCAGTACTTC. Amino acid sequence: CSARGTGKLGKNIQYF.

This clonotype was counted at least ten times. The chain joins TRBV10-3 to TRBJ1-3; D gene ambiguous. Between the trimmed V and J ends, which lost 8 bases and 2 bases, there was a span of 4 bases. CDR1 and CDR2 (germline): ENHRY, SYGVKD. The CDR3 runs to 11 residues. The CDR3 DNA reads TGTGCCATCGGACCTGGAAACACCATATATTTT. Translated: CAIGPGNTIYF.

This clonotype was seen ten or more times. This rearrangement joins TRBV9 to TRBJ2-4; 9 nucleotides align to TRBD2. Germline-derived CDR1 and CDR2 are SGDLS and YYNGEE. The V segment lost 10 bases and the J segment 9 bases; nucleotides outside the gene matches: 17. The CDR3 contains 15 residues. CDR3 loop: CASGGASGAAGIQYF. Here the CDR3 DNA reads TGTGCCTCAGGGGGGGCTAGCGGGGCAGCGGGCATTCAGTACTTC.

This clonotype has a count of ten or more. J is TRBJ2-7 and V is TRBV3-1; unclear D gene. This CDR3 region has 13 residues. V dropped 3 bases and J dropped 1 base, with 7 bases sitting between them. Per the germline V gene, CDR1 is LGHDT and CDR2 is YNNKEL (reference sequence). CDR3 DNA sequence: TGTGCCAGCAGCCAGGCAGAGTCCTACGAGCAGTACTTC. Protein: CASSQAESYEQYF.

This clonotype was detected many times. The gene calls are TRBV5-1 and TRBJ1-4; D is possibly TRBD1 (6 bases). V lost 1 base, J lost 7 bases, and 11 bases lay in between. Germline loops: CDR1 SGHRS, CDR2 YFSETQ. The CDR3 is made up of 14 amino acids. The CDR3 loop reads CASSLIQGGEKLFF. The CDR3 DNA reads TGCGCCAGCAGCTTGATACAGGGAGGTGAAAAACTGTTTTTT.

This clonotype appeared many times. The rearrangement joins TRBV7-8 to TRBJ1-3; possible D gene TRBD1, 6 bases. Germline CDR1 SGHVS, CDR2 FQNEAQ. CDR3 length: 15 amino acids. The germline V and J ends were trimmed by 5 bases and 2 bases, with 13 bases remaining between them. Here the CDR3 reads CASSPLTGTGNTIYF. CDR3 in DNA: TGTGCCAGCAGCCCCCTTACAGGGACTGGAAACACCATATATTTT.

This clonotype has a count of ten or more. CDR3 sequence: CASGYTGELFF. The CDR3 nucleotides are TGTGCCAGCGGATACACCGGGGAGCTGTTTTTT. The chain couples TRBV28 to TRBJ2-2; the D is unclear. The CDR3 has 11 amino acids. CDR1 and CDR2 from the germline V gene are MDHEN and SYDVKM. V was clipped by 8 bases and J by 3 bases, with 4 bases between them.

This chain links TRBV20-1 with TRBJ2-3, with a possible D match to TRBD2 (5 bases). V dropped 2 bases and J dropped 6 bases, with 12 bases sitting between them. The CDR3 consists of 13 residues. The germline gives CDR1 DFQATT, CDR2 SNEGSKA (reference sequence). The CDR3 DNA reads TGCAGTGCTAGACGGGGAACCATGGATACGCAGTATTTT. Residues: CSARRGTMDTQYF.